What follows describes a single T cell receptor beta chain. This sample was taken from a study of blood T cell repertoires in COVID-19. Study information: Whether acute or convalescent, the COVID-19 samples came from the United States, Italy and Spain. In each case, the material was cDNA or gDNA derived from T cells, B-cell-depleted T cells, or PBMCs.

Original methodology: Nucleated cell number was recorded as an estimate derived from reference gene primer amplification. Produced via immunoSEQ multiplex PCR; TCRdb's table is partial and in-frame only. That table is the source of V, J and clone size, and D and trimming were worked out from the DNA. The sample lists just under 50,000 clones; roughly 82% were seen once. The germline V gene encodes CDR1 SGHTA and CDR2 FQGNSA. V lost 5 bases to trimming and J lost 6 bases, with 15 bases between them. This CDR3 has 14 residues. Input material: peripheral blood. The clonotype was recovered from a human donor in a cohort sampled during active COVID-19. The V and J genes are TRBV7-2 and TRBJ2-3; D is possibly TRBD2 (6 bases). The CDR3 coding sequence is TGTGCCAGCAGCAAGGGACTCAAGTCGGATACGCAGTATTTT. Protein: CASSKGLKSDTQYF.